Below are 7 T cell receptor beta chains sequenced from a single sample in a study of blood T cell repertoires in COVID-19. Repertoires were generated with immunoSEQ multiplex PCR, while TCRdb's copy carries only in-frame clones and drops some. The data show about 260,000 clones, with 88% seen just once and 10% held by the top ten. The sample taken for sequencing was peripheral blood. The receptors originated from a woman aged 70-85 years with COVID-19, enrolled during active disease.

The chain recombines TRBV6-5 with TRBJ1-2; D not certain. V lost 5 bases and J 6 bases, leaving 13 bases between the germline ends. This CDR3 comprises 13 residues. CDR1 is MNHEY and CDR2 is SVGAGI in the germline V gene. This CDR3 reads CASSRTVTDGYTF. The CDR3 DNA sequence: TGTGCCAGCAGTCGTACAGTAACTGATGGCTACACCTTC.

This chain uses TRBV3-1 (or the pseudogene TRBV3-2) with TRBJ2-1; 9 positions agree with TRBD2. Unmatched junction bases numbered 7, after V lost 4 bases and J lost 6 bases. The V gene's germline CDR1 is LGHDT and CDR2 YNNKEL (reference sequence). The CDR3 length is 15 residues. The CDR3 loop is CASSPPGTSINEQFF. The CDR3 DNA sequence: TGTGCCAGCAGCCCTCCCGGGACTAGCATCAATGAGCAGTTCTTC.

DNA for the CDR3: TGTGCCACCAGCGTAGGGGACAGAGTCTACGAGCAGTACTTC. It encodes CATSVGDRVYEQYF. The genes are TRBV15 and TRBJ2-7, with TRBD1 matching 7 bases. CDR3 size: 14 residues. The germline V gene encodes CDR1 LNHNV and CDR2 YYDKDF (reference sequence). The J segment lost 3 bases and the V segment lost 5 bases, leaving 7 bases of the junction unmatched.

This clone occurred once. This chain links TRBV5-1 with TRBJ1-2; D ambiguous. This CDR3 has 12 amino acids. V dropped 7 bases and J dropped 2 bases, with 9 bases sitting between them. Germline V lookup: CDR1 SGHRS, CDR2 YFSETQ. CDR3 in DNA: TGCGCCAGCCGCACAGACAACTATGGCTACACCTTC. Protein sequence: CASRTDNYGYTF.

The V call is TRBV11-2, the J call TRBJ2-5, with TRBD2 matching 12 bases. J was trimmed by 5 bases and V by 5 bases; bases with no gene match: 6. This CDR3 region has 15 residues. The germline V gene encodes CDR1 SGHAT and CDR2 FQNNGV. The CDR3 DNA follows: TGTGCCAGCAGCCCTAGCGGGAGGGCCAGGGAGACCCAGTACTTC. Residues: CASSPSGRARETQYF. Looking up the rest from reference TRBV11-2 and TRBJ2-5 gives the full variable domain: EAGVAQSPRYKIIEKRQSVAFWCNPISGHATLYWYQQILGQGPKLLIQFQNNGVVDDSQLPKDRFSAERLKGVDSTLKIQPAKLEDSAVYLCASSPSGRARETQYFGPGTRLLVL.

This clone was seen only once. This chain links TRBV5-1 with TRBJ2-3, with 8 nucleotides matching TRBD2. This CDR3 has 15 residues. Per germline, CDR1 SGHRS and CDR2 YFSETQ. The junction had 6 bases not matched to a gene; V was cut back by 0 bases and J by 6 bases. CDR3 loop: CASSLVLAEGDTQYF. DNA for the CDR3: TGCGCCAGCAGCTTGGTACTAGCGGAGGGGGATACGCAGTATTTT. Full variable domain (rest looked up from reference TRBV5-1 and TRBJ2-3): KAGVTQTPRYLIKTRGQQVTLSCSPISGHRSVSWYQQTPGQGLQFLFEYFSETQRNKGNFPGRFSGRQFSNSRSEMNVSTLELGDSALYLCASSLVLAEGDTQYFGPGTRLTVL.

The rearrangement links TRBV7-8 to TRBJ2-1; D gene uncertain. The CDR3 length is 15 residues. Germline CDR1 is SGHVS and CDR2 is FQNEAQ. Between the trimmed V and J ends, which lost 1 base and 8 bases, there was a span of 15 bases. Here the CDR3 DNA reads TGTGCCAGCAGCTTAGTGGCTAGGTCATGGGATGAGCAGTTCTTC. Its protein is CASSLVARSWDEQFF.